These T cell receptor beta chains were read from a single sample in a study of OX40 agonist ivuxolimab in advanced cancers. Produced via immunoSEQ multiplex PCR; TCRdb's table is partial and in-frame only. This sample has tens of thousands of clones; roughly four fifths occur once, and the top ten carry around 3.5%. Sequenced material: CD4+ or CD8+ T cells sorted from blood, taken in a trial of the OX40 agonist ivuxolimab. The receptors shown here come from an adult with an advanced solid tumor such as melanoma, head and neck, liver or kidney cancer. Both conserved end residues are part of each CDR3. The D gene is left open where the match is weak. Not all rows give a size; the values are once, few, many and, for expanded clones, a class.

size | J | D | V | CDR3 | DNA
. | TRBJ2-3 | . | TRBV6-6 | CASSYGASTDTQYF | TGTGCCAGCAGTTACGGTGCGTCCACAGATACGCAGTATTTT
. | TRBJ1-6 | TRBD1 | TRBV5-4 | CASSLGKTGTGGLNSPLHF | TGTGCCAGCAGCTTGGGAAAAACCGGGACAGGGGGCCTTAATTCACCCCTCCACTTT
. | TRBJ1-5 | . | TRBV30 | CAWSGGQINQPQHF | TGTGCCTGGAGTGGCGGGCAGATCAATCAGCCCCAGCATTTT
. | TRBJ1-5 | . | TRBV19 | CASSRGRGGNQPQHF | TGTGCCAGTAGTAGGGGGCGAGGAGGCAATCAGCCCCAGCATTTT
. | TRBJ2-3 | . | TRBV19 | CASSHPSTDTQYF | TGTGCCAGTAGTCATCCTAGCACAGATACGCAGTATTTT
few | TRBJ2-2 | TRBD2 | TRBV5-4 | CASSIWTSGGELFF | TGTGCCAGCAGCATCTGGACTAGCGGAGGGGAGCTGTTTTTT
. | TRBJ1-4 | . | TRBV2 | CASAGREDTNEKLFF | TGTGCCAGCGCAGGGCGGGAGGATACTAATGAAAAACTGTTTTTT
. | TRBJ2-5 | TRBD1 | TRBV19 | CASSPTRGLRETQYF | TGTGCCAGTAGTCCAACCAGGGGGCTTAGGGAGACCCAGTACTTC
. | TRBJ2-6 | . | TRBV11-3 | CASSPSANVLTF | TGTGCCAGCAGCCCATCCGCCAACGTCCTGACTTTC
. | TRBJ2-3 | . | TRBV6-6 | CASSYNTDTQYF | TGTGCCAGCAGTTACAACACAGATACGCAGTATTTT
. | TRBJ1-4 | TRBD1 | TRBV5-1 | CASSQGQEKEKLFF | TGCGCCAGCAGCCAAGGACAGGAAAAGGAAAAACTGTTTTTT
. | TRBJ2-7 | . | TRBV11-3 | CASSGDTYEQYF | TGTGCCAGCAGCGGGGACACCTACGAGCAGTACTTC
. | TRBJ2-7 | . | TRBV11-3 | CASSLRSYEQYF | TGTGCCAGCAGCTTAAGGTCCTACGAGCAGTACTTC
. | TRBJ2-7 | . | TRBV7-6 | CASSPLQGFSFNEQYF | TGTGCCAGCAGCCCGTTACAAGGGTTCTCTTTCAACGAGCAGTACTTC
. | TRBJ2-3 | . | TRBV7-2 | CASSLGASTDTQYF | TGTGCCAGCAGCTTAGGAGCGTCAACAGATACGCAGTATTTT